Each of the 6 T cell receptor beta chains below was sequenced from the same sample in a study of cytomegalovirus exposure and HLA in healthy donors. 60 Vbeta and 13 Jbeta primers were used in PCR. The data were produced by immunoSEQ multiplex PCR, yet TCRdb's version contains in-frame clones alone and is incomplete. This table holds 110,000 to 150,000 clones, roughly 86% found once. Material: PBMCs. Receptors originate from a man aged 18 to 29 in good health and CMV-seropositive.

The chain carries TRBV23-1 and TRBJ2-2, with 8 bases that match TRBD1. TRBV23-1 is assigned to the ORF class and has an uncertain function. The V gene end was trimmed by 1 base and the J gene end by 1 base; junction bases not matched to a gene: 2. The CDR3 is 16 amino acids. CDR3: CASSQLGTGNTGELFF. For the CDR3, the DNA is TGCGCCAGCAGTCAATTGGGGACAGGGAACACCGGGGAGCTGTTTTTT.

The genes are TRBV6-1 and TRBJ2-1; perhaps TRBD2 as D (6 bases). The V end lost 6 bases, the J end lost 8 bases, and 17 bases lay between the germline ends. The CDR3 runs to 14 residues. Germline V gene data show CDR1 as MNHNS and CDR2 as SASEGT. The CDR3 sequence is CASSPGLGGDEQFF. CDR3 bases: TGTGCCAGCAGCCCCGGGCTGGGAGGCGATGAGCAGTTCTTC.

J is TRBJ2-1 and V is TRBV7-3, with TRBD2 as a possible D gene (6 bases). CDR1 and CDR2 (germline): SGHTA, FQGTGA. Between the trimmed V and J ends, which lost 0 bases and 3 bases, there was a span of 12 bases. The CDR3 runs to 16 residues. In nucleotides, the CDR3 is TGTGCCAGCAGCTTAACTAGCGGTCGCGTCTACAATGAGCAGTTCTTC. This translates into CASSLTSGRVYNEQFF.

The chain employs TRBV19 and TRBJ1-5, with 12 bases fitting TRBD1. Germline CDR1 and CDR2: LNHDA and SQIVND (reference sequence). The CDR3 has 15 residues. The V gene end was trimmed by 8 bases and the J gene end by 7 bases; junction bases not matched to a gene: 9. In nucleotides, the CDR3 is TGTGCCAGTCGGGACAGGGGGCGGTTCAGGCAGCCCCAGCATTTT. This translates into CASRDRGRFRQPQHF. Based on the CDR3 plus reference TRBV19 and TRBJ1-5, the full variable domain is DGGITQSPKYLFRKEGQNVTLSCEQNLNHDAMYWYRQDPGQGLRLIYYSQIVNDFQKGDIAEGYSVSREKKESFPLTVTSAQKNPTAFYLCASRDRGRFRQPQHFGDGTRLSIL.

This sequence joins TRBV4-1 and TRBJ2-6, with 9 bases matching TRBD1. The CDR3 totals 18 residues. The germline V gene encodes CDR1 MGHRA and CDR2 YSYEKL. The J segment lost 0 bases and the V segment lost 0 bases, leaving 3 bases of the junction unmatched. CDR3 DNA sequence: TGCGCCAGCAGCCAAGAGGGACAGGGCGCCTCTGGGGCCAACGTCCTGACTTTC. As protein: CASSQEGQGASGANVLTF.

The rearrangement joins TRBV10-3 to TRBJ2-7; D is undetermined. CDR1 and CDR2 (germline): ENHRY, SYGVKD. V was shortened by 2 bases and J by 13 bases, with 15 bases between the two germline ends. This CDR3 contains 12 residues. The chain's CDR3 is CAISEPPGSLYF. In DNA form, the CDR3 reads TGTGCCATCAGTGAGCCCCCAGGTTCCCTCTACTTC.